This passage covers 23 T cell receptor beta chains from one sample sequenced in a study of PD-1 blockade in classical Hodgkin lymphoma. Sequencing used immunoSEQ multiplex PCR; TCRdb keeps in-frame clones, though not all of them. The sample carries about 110,000 clones, about nine tenths recorded once. All patients experienced relapse after autologous stem cell transplantation, and brentuximab vedotin exposure was variable. The specimen was peripheral blood mononuclear cells (PBMCs), collected before the second cycle of nivolumab. The source is a human donor with classical Hodgkin lymphoma.

The genes are TRBV30 and TRBJ2-6; possible D gene TRBD2, 6 bases. V shed 4 bases and J shed 0 bases, with 13 bases lying between them. The CDR3 is 16 amino acids. CDR1 is GTSNPN, CDR2 SVGIG, per germline (reference sequence). The CDR3 region has the DNA TGTGCCTGGAATTGGGGAGGACACTCTGGGGCCAACGTCCTGACTTTC. Amino acids: CAWNWGGHSGANVLTF.

V is TRBV5-6 and J is TRBJ2-1; D uncertain. Deletions cut 3 bases from V and 9 bases from J, with 7 bases between. Germline CDR1 reads SGHDT; CDR2 reads YYEEEE. This CDR3 spans 11 amino acids. This chain's CDR3 is CASSSRSEQFF. As DNA, the CDR3 is TGTGCCAGCAGCTCGCGTAGTGAGCAGTTCTTC.

V is TRBV11-3 and J is TRBJ2-1; TRBD1 agrees at 10 bases. This CDR3 region has 15 residues. Per germline, CDR1 SGHNT and CDR2 YENEEA. After removal of 0 bases from V and 6 bases from J, the junction contained 2 bases not matched to a gene. The CDR3: CASSLEGDRGNEQFF. For the CDR3, the DNA is TGTGCCAGCAGCTTAGAGGGGGACAGGGGCAATGAGCAGTTCTTC.

The rearrangement joins TRBV5-6 to TRBJ2-1; 13 positions agree with TRBD2. The CDR3 totals 15 residues. J gave up 8 bases and V 4 bases, and 6 bases lay outside the gene matches. The V gene's germline CDR1 is SGHDT and CDR2 YYEEEE. CDR3 in amino acids: CASSLRLAGGDEQFF. As DNA, the CDR3 is TGTGCCAGCAGCCTCCGACTAGCGGGGGGTGATGAGCAGTTCTTC.

The chain is built from TRBV19 and TRBJ1-5; no firm D call. This CDR3 is built from 15 residues. CDR1 and CDR2 (germline): LNHDA, SQIVND (reference sequence). V was clipped by 1 base and J by 0 bases, with 7 bases between them. DNA of the CDR3: TGTGCCAGTAGTATAGGTGGACGTAGCAATCAGCCCCAGCATTTT. Its translation: CASSIGGRSNQPQHF.

This chain joins TRBV4-3 and TRBJ2-7; no reliable D call. This CDR3 region has 14 residues. CDR1 and CDR2 (germline): LGHNA, YSLEER. The ends were cut back, 0 bases at V and 1 base at J, with 7 bases in the middle. In nucleotides, the CDR3 is TGCGCCAGCAGCCAAGACAGGTTATCCTACGAGCAGTACTTC. It encodes CASSQDRLSYEQYF.

The genes are TRBV27 and TRBJ2-1; TRBD2 agrees at 7 bases. The CDR3 totals 16 residues. With V trimmed by 5 bases and J by 8 bases, 15 bases remained unmatched. Looked up from germline, CDR1 is MNHEY and CDR2 is SMNVEV (reference sequence). The CDR3 coding sequence is TGTGCCAGCAGTCACGCGGGGCCAGCGGGACGGGATGAGCAGTTCTTC. Translated: CASSHAGPAGRDEQFF.

The genes are TRBV5-6 and TRBJ2-7; TRBD2 matches 9 bases. This CDR3 has 15 residues. J was trimmed by 2 bases and V by 4 bases; bases with no gene match: 7. Germline V gene lookup returns CDR1 SGHDT and CDR2 YYEEEE. CDR3 region: CASSRRLAVTYEQYF. CDR3 DNA sequence: TGTGCCAGCAGCCGAAGACTAGCGGTAACCTACGAGCAGTACTTC.

In the case of this clone: The sample holds other DNA sequences that translate to the same CDR3. The rearrangement uses TRBV6-5 and TRBJ1-4; D is uncertain. CDR3 length equals 15 residues. The V and J ends lost 6 bases and 0 bases respectively, with 11 bases between them. Looked up from germline, CDR1 is MNHEY and CDR2 is SVGAGI. In nucleotides, the CDR3 is TGTGCCAGCAGCCGGGGTGGGGCAACTAATGAAAAACTGTTTTTT. Its protein is CASSRGGATNEKLFF.

V is TRBV6-1 and J is TRBJ2-7; D tentatively reads TRBD1 or TRBD2 (6 bases each). The CDR3 runs 14 residues. Trimming took off 6 bases at V and 2 bases at J, with 14 bases between the two ends. The germline V gene has CDR1 MNHNS and CDR2 SASEGT. This chain's CDR3 is CASSPRRDTYEQYF. In DNA, the CDR3 is TGTGCCAGCAGCCCACGGCGGGACACCTACGAGCAGTACTTC.

This clone appeared a single time. The chain employs TRBV28 and TRBJ1-2; D gene uncertain. The CDR3 sequence is 13 residues long. Trimming pared 2 bases from V and 4 bases from J, leaving 8 bases between. The germline CDR1 and CDR2 sequences are MDHEN and SYDVKM. CDR3 sequence reads: CASSLSRVYGYTF. The CDR3 DNA follows: TGTGCCAGCAGTTTAAGCAGAGTCTATGGCTACACCTTC.

This clone has a single count. The chain employs TRBV9 and TRBJ1-1; D gene unclear. Germline V gene data show CDR1 as SGDLS and CDR2 as YYNGEE. The V gene lost 1 base and the J gene lost 5 bases, with 12 bases spanning the gap. CDR3 length: 14 residues. The CDR3 sequence is CASSVTGIRTEAFF. The CDR3 region has the DNA TGTGCCAGCAGCGTAACGGGTATTAGGACTGAAGCTTTCTTT.

The rearrangement links TRBV10-2 to TRBJ1-2; 11 bases map to TRBD1. CDR3 length: 15 amino acids. V dropped 4 bases and J dropped 4; count of bases not matched to a gene: 5. Germline V gene sequence: CDR1 WSHSY, CDR2 SAAADI. This CDR3 is CASSGTGGRGYGYTF. DNA for the CDR3: TGCGCCAGCAGTGGGACAGGGGGCCGCGGCTATGGCTACACCTTC.

The chain uses TRBV4-1 and TRBJ2-2; D remains unclear. The CDR3 consists of 16 residues. Trimming removed 4 bases at V and 0 bases at J, with 12 bases between. CDR1 is MGHRA and CDR2 is YSYEKL in the germline V gene. CDR3 coding DNA: TGCGCCAGCAGCCCCGTCTGGGGAACGAACACCGGGGAGCTGTTTTTT. As protein: CASSPVWGTNTGELFF.

This clone was detected only a few times. The chain uses TRBV30 and TRBJ2-5; D possibly corresponds to TRBD2 (5 bases). Germline lookup yields CDR1 GTSNPN and CDR2 SVGIG (reference sequence). This CDR3 has 16 residues. V gave up 2 bases and J gave up 5 bases, with 21 bases separating them. The CDR3: CAWSLQRGRIGETQYF. Here the CDR3 DNA reads TGTGCCTGGAGTCTGCAGAGAGGGAGAATAGGGGAGACCCAGTACTTC. Full variable domain (rest looked up from reference TRBV30 and TRBJ2-5): SQTIHQWPATLVQPVGSPLSLECTVEGTSNPNLYWYRQAAGRGLQLLFYSVGIGQISSEVPQNLSASRPQDRQFILSSKKLLLSDSGFYLCAWSLQRGRIGETQYFGPGTRLLVL.

The chain employs TRBV28 and TRBJ1-3; 9 bases agree with TRBD1. J was trimmed by 6 bases and V by 3 bases; bases with no gene match: 9. Germline CDR1 and CDR2: MDHEN and SYDVKM. The CDR3 is 16 amino acids. CDR3 sequence: CASSLVGQGTENTIYF. Written as DNA, the CDR3 is TGTGCCAGCAGTTTGGTGGGACAGGGTACCGAAAACACCATATATTTT.

The chain is built from TRBV27 and TRBJ2-5; a weak D match, TRBD1 (6 bases). V gave up 4 bases and J gave up 0 bases, with 9 bases separating them. The CDR3 spans 14 residues. Looked up from germline, CDR1 is MNHEY and CDR2 is SMNVEV (reference sequence). For the CDR3, the DNA is TGTGCCAGCAGTTCAAGGGGGTACCAAGAGACCCAGTACTTC. Protein: CASSSRGYQETQYF.

The V call is TRBV19, the J call TRBJ2-3, with TRBD2 matching over 13 bases. CDR1 is LNHDA, CDR2 SQIVND, per germline (reference sequence). The CDR3 covers 16 residues. With 5 bases clipped from V and 1 base from J, the junction kept 3 bases outside the gene matches. The CDR3 is CASSALAGGGTDTQYF. DNA of the CDR3: TGTGCCAGTAGTGCACTAGCGGGAGGGGGCACAGATACGCAGTATTTT. Combining the CDR3 with reference TRBV19 and TRBJ2-3 gives the whole variable domain DGGITQSPKYLFRKEGQNVTLSCEQNLNHDAMYWYRQDPGQGLRLIYYSQIVNDFQKGDIAEGYSVSREKKESFPLTVTSAQKNPTAFYLCASSALAGGGTDTQYFGPGTRLTVL.

This chain connects TRBV28 to TRBJ1-2, with TRBD1 as a possible D gene (5 bases). The CDR3 length is 14 residues. The V end was cut by 3 bases, the J end by 1 base, with 9 bases between. Germline assignment: CDR1 MDHEN and CDR2 SYDVKM. The CDR3 region is CASSLEGLNYGYTF. The CDR3 DNA reads TGTGCCAGCAGTTTGGAGGGGCTTAACTATGGCTACACCTTC.

This clone was seen once. The CDR3 spells CASSLVSRDPNYGYTF. The DNA of the CDR3 is TGTGCCAGCAGTTTGGTGTCGCGGGATCCTAACTATGGCTACACCTTC. The V call is TRBV2, the J call TRBJ1-2; D is uncertain. Germline CDR1 SNHLY, CDR2 FYNNEI. The CDR3 contains 16 residues. With 5 bases removed from V and 0 bases from J, the gap between germline ends came to 16 bases.

CDR3: CASSSTTLSDYGYTF. DNA for the CDR3: TGTGCCAGCAGCTCAACGACCCTTAGCGACTATGGCTACACCTTC. The V and J genes are TRBV7-9 and TRBJ1-2; D gene uncertain. V was pared by 4 bases and J by 3 bases, with 15 bases between. Germline lookup yields CDR1 SEHNR and CDR2 FQNEAQ (reference sequence). CDR3 length: 15 amino acids. The variable domain in full, with the rest retrieved from reference TRBV7-9 and TRBJ1-2, is DTGVSQNPRHKITKRGQNVTFRCDPISEHNRLYWYRQTLGQGPEFLTYFQNEAQLEKSRLLSDRFSAERPKGSFSTLEIQRTEQGDSAMYLCASSSTTLSDYGYTFGSGTRLTVV.

This sequence joins TRBV7-6 and TRBJ1-2, with a tentative D call TRBD1 (5 bases). Germline CDR1 reads SGHVS; CDR2 reads FNYEAQ. Between the trimmed V and J ends, which lost 5 bases and 6 bases, there was a span of 16 bases. This CDR3 region has 14 residues. Here the CDR3 DNA reads TGTGCCAGCAGCCGTATTGCAGGGATAGATGGCTACACCTTC. Protein: CASSRIAGIDGYTF.

V usage is TRBV21-1 and J usage is TRBJ1-5; the table's D call, TRBD1, has no DNA check behind it. TRBV21-1 is a recognized pseudogene. The CDR3 sequence is 16 residues long. In DNA, the CDR3 is TGTGCCAGCAGCAAAGTGATGGGCAGGGTCGATCAGCCCCAGCATTTT. It translates to CASSKVMGRVDQPQHF.